Listed below are T cell receptor beta chains from one sample, sequenced in a study of quantifying T cell responses using KT2 cells. One entry per CDR3 protein results from TCRdb running MiXCR on the UMI-ligation and nested PCR reads. This sample yields 52,000 or so distinct CDR3 sequences, of which roughly 12% are seen a single time; about 9.5% belongs to the top ten. Sample: PBMCs spiked with cells of the T cell clone KT2. Receptors were obtained from a human donor. Each CDR3 is given with its conserved first and last residue. A D gene is named only where the DNA matches it firmly. Some rows have no size entry. The others give once, few or many, or a class for an expanded clone.

V gene: TRBV6-1
D gene: TRBD1
J gene: TRBJ2-7
clone size: few
CDR3 length: 15
CDR3 DNA: TGTGCCAGCAGTGAACTGACAGGGAGCTCCTACGAGCAGTACTTC
CDR3 protein: CASSELTGSSYEQYF

V gene: TRBV12-3/TRBV12-4
D gene: -
J gene: TRBJ2-3
clone size: few
CDR3 length: 12
CDR3 DNA: TGTGCCAGCAGTTTTGTAACAGATACGCAGTATTTT
CDR3 protein: CASSFVTDTQYF

V gene: TRBV7-3
D gene: -
J gene: TRBJ2-7
clone size: many
CDR3 length: 13
CDR3 DNA: TGTGCCAGCAGCCCCTATCAGGGCTCCGAGCAGTACTTC
CDR3 protein: CASSPYQGSEQYF

V gene: TRBV7-2
D gene: TRBD2
J gene: TRBJ2-5
clone size: few
CDR3 length: 16
CDR3 DNA: TGTGCCAGCAGCTTCCAGCGCGGGAGGCTGCAAGAGACCCAGTACTTC
CDR3 protein: CASSFQRGRLQETQYF

V gene: TRBV3-1
D gene: -
J gene: TRBJ2-6
clone size: few
CDR3 length: 13
CDR3 DNA: TGTGCCAGCAAACTCTCTGGGGCCAACGTCCTGACTTTC
CDR3 protein: CASKLSGANVLTF

V gene: TRBV6-1
D gene: -
J gene: TRBJ1-1
clone size: many
CDR3 length: 15
CDR3 DNA: TGTGCCAGCAGTGAACTAGTGGTGCCGAACACTGAAGCTTTCTTT
CDR3 protein: CASSELVVPNTEAFF

V gene: TRBV27
D gene: -
J gene: TRBJ2-7
clone size: many
CDR3 length: 16
CDR3 DNA: TGTGCCAGCAGTTTACGCCCGCCCGGAGCAGCCTACGAGCAGTACTTC
CDR3 protein: CASSLRPPGAAYEQYF

V gene: TRBV20-1
D gene: TRBD2
J gene: TRBJ2-3
clone size: once
CDR3 length: 15
CDR3 DNA: TGCAGTGCTGGGGCTCGGGAGGCCGGCACAGATACGCAGTATTTT
CDR3 protein: CSAGAREAGTDTQYF

V gene: TRBV6-5
D gene: TRBD1
J gene: TRBJ2-7
clone size: many
CDR3 length: 14
CDR3 DNA: TGTGCCAGCAGTTCACAGGGGGCGGGGAACGAGCAGTACTTC
CDR3 protein: CASSSQGAGNEQYF

V gene: TRBV2
D gene: -
J gene: TRBJ2-1
clone size: few
CDR3 length: 14
CDR3 DNA: TGTGCCAGCAGTGATACGACAACCAACAATGAGCAGTTCTTC
CDR3 protein: CASSDTTTNNEQFF

V gene: TRBV6-5
D gene: TRBD2
J gene: TRBJ2-2
clone size: -
CDR3 length: 16
CDR3 DNA: TGTGCCAGCAGTTACTTCGCTAGCGGGGGGGCCGGGGAGCTGTTTTTT
CDR3 protein: CASSYFASGGAGELFF

V gene: TRBV7-2
D gene: -
J gene: TRBJ1-1
clone size: -
CDR3 length: 13
CDR3 DNA: TGTGCCAGCAGCCTCACAGGGCCCACTGAAGCTTTCTTT
CDR3 protein: CASSLTGPTEAFF

V gene: TRBV7-9
D gene: TRBD1
J gene: TRBJ2-1
clone size: few
CDR3 length: 16
CDR3 DNA: TGTGCCAGCAGCCGACCGATTGGACAGGGAGGAGCTGAGCAGTTCTTC
CDR3 protein: CASSRPIGQGGAEQFF

V gene: TRBV10-3
D gene: -
J gene: TRBJ1-2
clone size: -
CDR3 length: 13
CDR3 DNA: TGTGCCATCAGGGATCCCCCTAACTATGGCTACACCTTC
CDR3 protein: CAIRDPPNYGYTF

V gene: TRBV5-1
D gene: -
J gene: TRBJ1-1
clone size: many
CDR3 length: 13
CDR3 DNA: TGCGCCAGCAGCTCGCGGGACACCACTGAAGCTTTCTTT
CDR3 protein: CASSSRDTTEAFF

V gene: TRBV9
D gene: -
J gene: TRBJ1-5
clone size: few
CDR3 length: 15
CDR3 DNA: TGTGCCAGCAGTATTGACGGAATTAGCAATCAGCCCCAGCATTTT
CDR3 protein: CASSIDGISNQPQHF

V gene: TRBV5-1
D gene: -
J gene: TRBJ2-5
clone size: many
CDR3 length: 13
CDR3 DNA: TGCGCCAGCAGCTTGGGATCGAGGGAGACCCAGTACTTC
CDR3 protein: CASSLGSRETQYF

V gene: TRBV13
D gene: -
J gene: TRBJ2-7
clone size: -
CDR3 length: 13
CDR3 DNA: TGTGCCAGCCGAGACAGGCGATCCTACGAGCAGTACTTC
CDR3 protein: CASRDRRSYEQYF

V gene: TRBV4-3
D gene: -
J gene: TRBJ1-5
clone size: -
CDR3 length: 15
CDR3 DNA: TGCGCCAGCAGCCAAGATTCAGGTTTCAATCAGCCCCAGCATTTT
CDR3 protein: CASSQDSGFNQPQHF

V gene: TRBV29-1
D gene: TRBD1
J gene: TRBJ1-1
clone size: many
CDR3 length: 12
CDR3 DNA: TGCAGCGTAGCGACAGGGGACCTACAAGCTTTCTTT
CDR3 protein: CSVATGDLQAFF

V gene: TRBV7-7
D gene: -
J gene: TRBJ2-3
clone size: -
CDR3 length: 13
CDR3 DNA: TGTGCTAGCAGCTTAAGGGAAAGAGATACGCAGTATTTT
CDR3 protein: CASSLRERDTQYF

V gene: TRBV6-6
D gene: TRBD2
J gene: TRBJ2-3
clone size: once
CDR3 length: 17
CDR3 DNA: TGTGCCAGCAGTTCCCACGGACTAGCGGAGAGCACAGATACGCAGTATTTT
CDR3 protein: CASSSHGLAESTDTQYF

V gene: TRBV14
D gene: -
J gene: TRBJ1-6
clone size: few
CDR3 length: 12
CDR3 DNA: TGTGCCAGCAGCTCGGGACCCGGAGCCCTCCACTTT
CDR3 protein: CASSSGPGALHF

V gene: TRBV12-3/TRBV12-4
D gene: -
J gene: TRBJ1-2
clone size: -
CDR3 length: 15
CDR3 DNA: TGTGCCAGCAGTTTGGCGGATACGGCTAACTATGGCTACACCTTC
CDR3 protein: CASSLADTANYGYTF

V gene: TRBV6-5
D gene: -
J gene: TRBJ1-3
clone size: many
CDR3 length: 14
CDR3 DNA: TGTGCCAGCATGGGACTTACCTCTGGAAACACCATATATTTT
CDR3 protein: CASMGLTSGNTIYF

V gene: TRBV5-1
D gene: TRBD2
J gene: TRBJ2-1
clone size: many
CDR3 length: 16
CDR3 DNA: TGCGCCAGCAGCGGCGCAGCTGGACTAGCGGGGAATGAGCAGTTCTTC
CDR3 protein: CASSGAAGLAGNEQFF

V gene: TRBV5-1
D gene: TRBD1
J gene: TRBJ2-7
clone size: many
CDR3 length: 14
CDR3 DNA: TGCGCCAGCAGCTCAAAACAGGGGGCTGGCGAGCAGTACTTC
CDR3 protein: CASSSKQGAGEQYF

V gene: TRBV12-3/TRBV12-4
D gene: -
J gene: TRBJ1-1
clone size: few
CDR3 length: 15
CDR3 DNA: TGTGCCAGCGGAGCCACTCAGGGTACGAACACTGAAGCTTTCTTT
CDR3 protein: CASGATQGTNTEAFF